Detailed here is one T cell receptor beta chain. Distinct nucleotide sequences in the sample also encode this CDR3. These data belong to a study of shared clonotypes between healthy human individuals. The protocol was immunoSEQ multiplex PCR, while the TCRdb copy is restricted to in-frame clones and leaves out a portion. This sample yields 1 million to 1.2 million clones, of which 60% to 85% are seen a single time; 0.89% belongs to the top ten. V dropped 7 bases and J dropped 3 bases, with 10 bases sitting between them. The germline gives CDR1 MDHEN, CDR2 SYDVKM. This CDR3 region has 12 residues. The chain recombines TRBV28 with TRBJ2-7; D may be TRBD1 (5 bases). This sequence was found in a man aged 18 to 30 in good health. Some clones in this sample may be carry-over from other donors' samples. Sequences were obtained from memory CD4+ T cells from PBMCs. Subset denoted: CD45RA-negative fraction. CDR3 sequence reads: CASTRQSYEQYF. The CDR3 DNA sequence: TGTGCCAGCACCCGACAGAGCTACGAGCAGTACTTC.